This entry is about one T cell receptor (beta chain). Its antigen is as yet unknown. Profiled with immunoSEQ multiplex PCR; TCRdb holds only in-frame clones, not every one. This sample has 65,000 or so clones; roughly 84% occur once, and the top ten carry 4%. As for time point: week 23, last vaccination. Each dose of the vaccine consisted of 300 ug of mutant IDH1 20-mer peptide, with topical imiquimod. The data stem from a study of a mutant IDH1 vaccine in newly diagnosed glioma. About the study: Onset of vaccination occurred 4-6 weeks following radiotherapy alone, or with temozolomide cycles. Of the patients given treatment, 62.5% were male and approximately 38% were female, and a mean age of roughly 40 years was recorded. Earlier care involved radiotherapy, temozolomide, or both, and the majority received both.

V was trimmed by 3 bases and J by 5 bases, leaving 13 bases between them. The CDR3 spans 14 residues. CDR1 and CDR2 (germline): LNHDA, SQIVND (reference sequence). V is TRBV19 and J is TRBJ2-5, with D unresolved. The receptor was isolated from a young man with glioma. The sample in question was PBMCs, obtained from a glioma patient whose treatment included an IDH1 peptide vaccine. The CDR3 nucleotides read TGTGCCAGTAGTATGGGCGACGGCTTGGAGACCCAGTACTTC. Its protein is CASSMGDGLETQYF.